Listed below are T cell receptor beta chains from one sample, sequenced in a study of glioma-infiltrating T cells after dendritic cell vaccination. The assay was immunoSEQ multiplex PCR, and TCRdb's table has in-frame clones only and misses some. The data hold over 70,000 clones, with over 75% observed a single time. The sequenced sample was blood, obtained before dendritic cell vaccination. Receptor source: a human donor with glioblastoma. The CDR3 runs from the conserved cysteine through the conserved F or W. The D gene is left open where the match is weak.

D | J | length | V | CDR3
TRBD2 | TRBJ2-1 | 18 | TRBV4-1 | CASSQGLSTSGEYNEQFF
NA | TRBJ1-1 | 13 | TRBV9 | CASSARSGAEAFF
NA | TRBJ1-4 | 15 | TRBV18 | CASYAAGPGGEKLFF
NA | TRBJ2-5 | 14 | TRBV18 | CASSPYNARETQYF
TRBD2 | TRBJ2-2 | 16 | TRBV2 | CASSEWASGYTGELFF
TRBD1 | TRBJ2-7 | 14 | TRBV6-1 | CASVEDRWPYEQYF
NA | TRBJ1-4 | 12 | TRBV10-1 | CASGQSNEKLFF
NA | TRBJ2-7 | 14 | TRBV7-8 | CASSPRGNSYEQYF
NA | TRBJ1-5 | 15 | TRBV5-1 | CASSPGGGSTQPQHF
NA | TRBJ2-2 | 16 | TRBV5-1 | CASSPEPGRGTGELFF
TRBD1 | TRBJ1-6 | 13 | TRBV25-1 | CASSLSRGSPLHF
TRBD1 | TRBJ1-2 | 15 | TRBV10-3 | CAISAGTGGSYGYTF
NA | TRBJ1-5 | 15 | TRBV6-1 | CASRGEEIGERPQHF
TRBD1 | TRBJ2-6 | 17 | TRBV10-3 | CAISESTGSSGANVLTF
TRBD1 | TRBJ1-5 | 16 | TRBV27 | CASSPITTGYGQPQHF
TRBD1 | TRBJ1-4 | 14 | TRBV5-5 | CASSRDRGREKLFF
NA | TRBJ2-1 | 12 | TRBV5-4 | CASSFGENEQFF
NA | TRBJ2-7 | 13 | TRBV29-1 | CSATREGGYEQYF
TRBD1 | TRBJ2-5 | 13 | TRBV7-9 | CASSSRQGETQYF
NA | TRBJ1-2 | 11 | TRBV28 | CASTNRAGYTF
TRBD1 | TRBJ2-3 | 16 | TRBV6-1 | CASSDIGNRGSDTQYF
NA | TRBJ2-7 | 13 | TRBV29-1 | CSVLRAGSREQYF
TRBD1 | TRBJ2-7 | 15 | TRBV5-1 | CASSPRTGSIHEQYF
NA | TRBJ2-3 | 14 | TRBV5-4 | CASSLETGVDTQYF
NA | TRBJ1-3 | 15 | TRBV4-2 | CASSQDRGSGNTIYF
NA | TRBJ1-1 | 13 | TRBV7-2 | CASSSQGGTEAFF
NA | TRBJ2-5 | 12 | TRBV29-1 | CREKTRSETQYF
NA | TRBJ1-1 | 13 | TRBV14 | CASSQALDTEAFF
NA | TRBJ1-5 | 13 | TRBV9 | CASSVAGVQPQHF
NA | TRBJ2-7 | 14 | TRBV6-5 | CASSYSSAEVVQYF
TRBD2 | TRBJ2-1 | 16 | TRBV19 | CASNLKSSGRGNEQFF
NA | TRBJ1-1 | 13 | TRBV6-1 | CASSPSANTEAFF
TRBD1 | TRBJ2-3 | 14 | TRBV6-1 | CASGQGPTTDTQYF
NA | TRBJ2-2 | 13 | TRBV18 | CASSTMETGELFF
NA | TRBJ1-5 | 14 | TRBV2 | CASSASQGNQPQHF
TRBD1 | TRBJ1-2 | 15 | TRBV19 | CASSPSGTVNYGYTF
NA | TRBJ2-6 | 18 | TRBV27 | CASSSLQVLVSGANVLTF
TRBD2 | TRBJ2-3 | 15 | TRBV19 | CASSKRREGSDTQYF
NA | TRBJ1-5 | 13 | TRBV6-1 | CASSEIQGQPQHF
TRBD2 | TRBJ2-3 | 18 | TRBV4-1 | CASSREGTSGVITDTQYF
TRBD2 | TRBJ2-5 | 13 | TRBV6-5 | CASSRPGGETQYF
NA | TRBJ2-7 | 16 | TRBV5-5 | CASSPVAGPSSYEQYF
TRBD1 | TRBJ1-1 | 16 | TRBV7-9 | CASSLAVTGEDPEAFF
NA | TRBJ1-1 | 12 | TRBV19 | CASSDRGTEAFF
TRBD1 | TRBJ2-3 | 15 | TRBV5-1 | CASSWTGPLTDTQYF
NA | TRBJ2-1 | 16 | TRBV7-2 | CASSLVWLAPQIEQFF